A selection of T cell receptor beta chains follows, all from one sample in a study of control samples from healthy donors and cancer patients. This table comes from immunoSEQ multiplex PCR, and its TCRdb copy is limited to in-frame clones, with some not included. The table shows fewer than 90,000 clones, with about 89% occurring only once. Sequences were obtained from blood. The receptors shown here come from a man over 45 in good health. Both conserved end residues are part of each CDR3. A D gene is named only where the DNA matches it firmly. Expanded clones get a size class; other rows say once, few or many, or leave the size out.

v_call: TRBV9; j_call: TRBJ1-2; clone_size: -; cdr3_length: 15; d_call: -; cdr3_nt: TGTGCCAGCAGCGTAGCTATCTCAGGACAACATGGCTACACCTTC; cdr3_aa: CASSVAISGQHGYTF
v_call: TRBV11-2; j_call: TRBJ2-1; clone_size: once; cdr3_length: 13; d_call: -; cdr3_nt: TGTGCCAGCAGCTCACAGGGTTACAATGAGCAGTTCTTC; cdr3_aa: CASSSQGYNEQFF
v_call: TRBV27; j_call: TRBJ2-1; clone_size: -; cdr3_length: 14; d_call: -; cdr3_nt: TGTGCCAGCAGTTTAGGGGGCCCCTACAATGAGCAGTTCTTC; cdr3_aa: CASSLGGPYNEQFF
v_call: TRBV5-8; j_call: TRBJ1-5; clone_size: -; cdr3_length: 13; d_call: -; cdr3_nt: TGTGCCAGCAGGGTTTTTAGCAATCAGCCCCAGCATTTT; cdr3_aa: CASRVFSNQPQHF
v_call: TRBV6-2/TRBV6-3; j_call: TRBJ1-5; clone_size: -; cdr3_length: 12; d_call: -; cdr3_nt: TGTGCCAGCAGTCGATTCAATCAGCCCCAGCATTTT; cdr3_aa: CASSRFNQPQHF
v_call: TRBV18; j_call: TRBJ2-1; clone_size: -; cdr3_length: 16; d_call: TRBD2; cdr3_nt: TGTGCCAGCTCACCGCCGTCGGGGGGGACTGGGAATGAGCAGTTCTTC; cdr3_aa: CASSPPSGGTGNEQFF
v_call: TRBV5-4; j_call: TRBJ1-6; clone_size: -; cdr3_length: 16; d_call: TRBD1; cdr3_nt: TGTGCCAGCAGCCCAACCGGACAGGGGAGAGATTCACCCCTCCACTTT; cdr3_aa: CASSPTGQGRDSPLHF
v_call: TRBV6-5; j_call: TRBJ1-1; clone_size: -; cdr3_length: 11; d_call: -; cdr3_nt: TGTGCCAGCAGAGAGAGAGCTGAAGCTTTCTTT; cdr3_aa: CASRERAEAFF
v_call: TRBV6-5; j_call: TRBJ1-5; clone_size: few; cdr3_length: 12; d_call: TRBD1; cdr3_nt: TGTGCCAGCAGCACAGGGGTTCAGCCCCAGCATTTT; cdr3_aa: CASSTGVQPQHF
v_call: TRBV4-3; j_call: TRBJ1-2; clone_size: few; cdr3_length: 15; d_call: -; cdr3_nt: TGCGCCAGCAGCCAAGATCCCACAGGGAACTATGGCTACACCTTC; cdr3_aa: CASSQDPTGNYGYTF
v_call: TRBV7-2; j_call: TRBJ2-7; clone_size: once; cdr3_length: 14; d_call: -; cdr3_nt: TGTGCCAGCAGCCCACCCGGGGGGCGTCACGAGCAGTACTTC; cdr3_aa: CASSPPGGRHEQYF
v_call: TRBV6-6; j_call: TRBJ1-2; clone_size: -; cdr3_length: 16; d_call: -; cdr3_nt: TGTGCCAGCAGTCCCTTAACCCAGGCAACTAACTATGGCTACACCTTC; cdr3_aa: CASSPLTQATNYGYTF
v_call: TRBV7-2; j_call: TRBJ2-3; clone_size: -; cdr3_length: 13; d_call: -; cdr3_nt: TGTGCCAGCAGCCAGAGATGGGAAGATACGCAGTATTTT; cdr3_aa: CASSQRWEDTQYF
v_call: TRBV10-2; j_call: TRBJ1-5; clone_size: -; cdr3_length: 15; d_call: -; cdr3_nt: TGCGCCAGCAGTGAGGTCGGCAGTAGCAATCAGCCCCAGCATTTT; cdr3_aa: CASSEVGSSNQPQHF
v_call: TRBV7-3; j_call: TRBJ1-2; clone_size: medium-sized; cdr3_length: 15; d_call: TRBD1; cdr3_nt: TGTGCCAGCAGCCACCACAGGGGGCAGAGCTATGGCTACACCTTC; cdr3_aa: CASSHHRGQSYGYTF
v_call: TRBV7-3; j_call: TRBJ2-3; clone_size: -; cdr3_length: 14; d_call: -; cdr3_nt: TGTGCCAGCAGCTTATCTGTCACGGGGGATACGCAGTATTTT; cdr3_aa: CASSLSVTGDTQYF
v_call: TRBV9; j_call: TRBJ2-3; clone_size: few; cdr3_length: 15; d_call: TRBD1; cdr3_nt: TGTGCCAGCACCTCAGGGGGAAGTACGACAGATACGCAGTATTTT; cdr3_aa: CASTSGGSTTDTQYF
v_call: TRBV2; j_call: TRBJ1-1; clone_size: -; cdr3_length: 13; d_call: -; cdr3_nt: TGTGCCAGCAGTGATGAAGGGGAAACTGAAGCTTTCTTT; cdr3_aa: CASSDEGETEAFF
v_call: TRBV6-5; j_call: TRBJ2-4; clone_size: once; cdr3_length: 14; d_call: TRBD1; cdr3_nt: TGTGCCAGCTCGCGTCCGGGCGGGACAGGCATTCAGTACTTC; cdr3_aa: CASSRPGGTGIQYF
v_call: TRBV7-2; j_call: TRBJ2-2; clone_size: -; cdr3_length: 15; d_call: -; cdr3_nt: TGTGCCAGCAGCCGCCAACGACACACCACCGGGGAGCTGTTTTTT; cdr3_aa: CASSRQRHTTGELFF
v_call: TRBV5-6; j_call: TRBJ1-3; clone_size: -; cdr3_length: 16; d_call: -; cdr3_nt: TGTGCCAGCAGCTTGGCCCGGACTAACTCTGGAAACACCATATATTTT; cdr3_aa: CASSLARTNSGNTIYF
v_call: TRBV11-3; j_call: TRBJ2-1; clone_size: -; cdr3_length: 12; d_call: -; cdr3_nt: TGTGCCAGCAGCTTAGGTTTGGATGAGCAGTTCTTC; cdr3_aa: CASSLGLDEQFF